The sequence of this T cell receptor (beta chain) was determined in a study of read filtering for tumor transcriptome and immune sequencing. On the study more broadly: The cohort had about 16 men and approximately 13 women aged about 47 to 80, mean around 63 years. About 8 patients were R-ISS I, roughly 17 were R-ISS II, over 5 were R-ISS III.

Molecular barcoded adaptors covering alpha/delta and beta/gamma chains were used on approximately 440 ng RNA. TCRdb used MiXCR to reprocess the reads, holding one entry per CDR3 protein. The table has approximately 59,000 distinct CDR3 sequences, 9% to 15% seen once. There are many counts of this clonotype. Every patient had bone marrow sampled while the disease was active. The V gene's germline CDR1 is SGHTA and CDR2 FQGNSA. The CDR3 covers 16 residues. Losses at the gene ends were 5 bases for V and 6 bases for J; bases not matched to a gene: 7. The sequence was obtained from a donor aged 40 or over with multiple myeloma. This chain joins TRBV7-2 and TRBJ2-3; 14 bases are a match to TRBD2. Sequenced material: a population of CD138-negative cells sorted from bone marrow. In DNA, the CDR3 is TGTGCCAGCAGCAGCGGACTAGCGGGGGGTGGGGATACGCAGTATTTT. Residues: CASSSGLAGGGDTQYF. The full variable domain, with the rest looked up from reference TRBV7-2 and TRBJ2-3, is GAGVSQSPSNKVTEKGKDVELRCDPISGHTALYWYRQSLGQGLEFLIYFQGNSAPDKSGLPSDRFSAERTGGSVSTLTIQRTQQEDSAVYLCASSSGLAGGGDTQYFGPGTRLTVL.